This T cell receptor (beta chain) was sequenced in a study of blood T cell repertoires in COVID-19. Study summary: Donors in the United States, Italy and Spain gave samples during acute or convalescent COVID-19. Sources were T cells, B-cell-depleted T cells, or PBMCs; the material itself was cDNA or gDNA.

Trimming removed 2 bases from V and 7 bases from J, with 18 bases in between. CDR1 SGDLS and CDR2 YYNGEE come from the germline V gene. The CDR3 covers 15 residues. How the authors handled the data: Amplification of reference gene primers provided the estimated nucleated cell counts. Libraries were prepared by immunoSEQ multiplex PCR; TCRdb keeps only in-frame clonotypes and omits some of them. For V, J and clone size, that table is used; D and trimming come from the DNA. The sample consists of some 200,000 clones, about nine tenths of them appearing once. Sequencing used peripheral blood. This chain connects TRBV9 to TRBJ1-1; perhaps TRBD1 as D (5 bases). This TCR was recovered from a woman between 45 and 65 years old with acute or convalescent COVID-19. CDR3 region: CASSVGLSFGGEAFF. In DNA form, the CDR3 reads TGTGCCAGCAGCGTTGGCCTTTCTTTCGGGGGTGAAGCTTTCTTT.